Listed below are T cell receptor beta chains from one sample, sequenced in a study of shared clonotypes between healthy human individuals. Only in-frame clones appear in the TCRdb table, and some are missing; sequencing was by immunoSEQ multiplex PCR. The sample comprises 1,500,000 or so clones, approximately 96% of which are singletons, and more than 0.9% rests with the top ten. The sequenced sample was naive CD4+ T cells sorted from blood. All receptors derive from a man aged 25-45 years in good health. Each CDR3 is given without its conserved first and last residue.

>TRBV10-2|TRBJ2-7
ASSESGTHYEQY
>TRBV6-5|TRBJ1-5
ASRPGSSNQPQH
>TRBV9|TRBJ2-1
ASSGSGRGYEQF
>TRBV28|TRBJ2-2
ASIREVNTGELF
>TRBV6-5|TRBJ1-4
ASRGQGWTEKLF
>TRBV7-9|TRBJ1-2
ASSSGYGYT
>TRBV7-9|TRBJ1-5
ASSAGAANQPQH
>TRBV5-8|TRBJ2-7
ASSWGVQY
>TRBV7-9|TRBJ2-1
ASSLAGIGNEQF
>TRBV2|TRBJ2-1
ASRGINNEQF
>TRBV18|TRBJ2-7
ASSPWAGVGLSYEQY
>TRBV10-3|TRBJ2-2
AISEIGTGELF
>TRBV2|TRBJ1-5
ASSGDQPQH